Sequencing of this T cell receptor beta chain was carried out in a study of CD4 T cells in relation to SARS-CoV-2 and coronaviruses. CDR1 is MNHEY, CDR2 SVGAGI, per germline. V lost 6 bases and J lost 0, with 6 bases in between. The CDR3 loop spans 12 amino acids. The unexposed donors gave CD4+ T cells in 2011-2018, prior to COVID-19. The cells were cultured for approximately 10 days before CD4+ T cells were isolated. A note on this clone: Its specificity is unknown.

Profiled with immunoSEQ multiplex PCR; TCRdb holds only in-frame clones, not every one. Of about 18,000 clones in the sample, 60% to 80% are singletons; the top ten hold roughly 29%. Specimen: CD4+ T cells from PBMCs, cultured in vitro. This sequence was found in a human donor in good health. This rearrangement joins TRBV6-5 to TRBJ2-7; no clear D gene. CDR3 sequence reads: CASRRGSYEQYF. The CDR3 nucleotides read TGTGCCAGCAGGCGAGGCTCCTACGAGCAGTACTTC.